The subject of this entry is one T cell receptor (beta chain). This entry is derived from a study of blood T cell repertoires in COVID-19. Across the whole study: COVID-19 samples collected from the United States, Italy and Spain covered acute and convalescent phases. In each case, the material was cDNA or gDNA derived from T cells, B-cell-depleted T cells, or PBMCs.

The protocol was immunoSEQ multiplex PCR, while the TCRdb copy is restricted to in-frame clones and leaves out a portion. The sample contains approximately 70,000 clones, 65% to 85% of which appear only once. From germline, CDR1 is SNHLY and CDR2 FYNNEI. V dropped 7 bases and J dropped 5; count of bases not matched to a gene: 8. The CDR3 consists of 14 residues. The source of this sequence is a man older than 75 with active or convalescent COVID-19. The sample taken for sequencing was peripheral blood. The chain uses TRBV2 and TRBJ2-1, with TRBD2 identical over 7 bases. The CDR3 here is CASTQTSEDNEQFF. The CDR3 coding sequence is TGTGCCAGCACTCAAACTAGCGAGGACAATGAGCAGTTCTTC.